These 30 T cell receptor beta chains were all obtained from the same sample, sequenced in a study of OX40 agonist ivuxolimab in advanced cancers. TCRdb's copy holds only in-frame clones and misses some; the assay was immunoSEQ multiplex PCR. This table has about 78,000 clones, around 82% appearing once. The sequencing used CD4+ or CD8+ T cells sorted from blood, collected in a trial of the OX40 agonist ivuxolimab. Receptors originate from an adult with an advanced solid tumor such as melanoma, head and neck, liver or kidney cancer.

V is TRBV5-1 and J is TRBJ2-7; unclear D gene. Trimming removed 1 base at V and 5 bases at J, with 19 bases between. Germline V lookup: CDR1 SGHRS, CDR2 YFSETQ. The CDR3 is 16 residues long. CDR3 residues: CASSLRSADVVHEQYF. Written as DNA, the CDR3 is TGCGCCAGCAGCTTGCGCTCCGCGGACGTGGTCCACGAGCAGTACTTC.

The rearrangement links TRBV2 to TRBJ2-3; TRBD2 might be the D (7 bases). Germline V gene sequence: CDR1 SNHLY, CDR2 FYNNEI. The CDR3 has 14 amino acids. Trimming left V 3 bases short and J 6 bases short, with 13 bases between. CDR3 loop: CASSDRGAVDTQYF. The CDR3 nucleotides are TGTGCCAGCAGTGACCGGGGGGCCGTGGATACGCAGTATTTT.

The chain has TRBV5-1 and TRBJ2-7; 12 positions match TRBD2. The V gene's germline CDR1 is SGHRS and CDR2 YFSETQ. The CDR3 runs to 19 residues. After removal of 4 bases from V and 4 bases from J, the junction contained 18 bases not matched to a gene. This CDR3 reads CASSRTGTSGSQYDYEQYF. The DNA of the CDR3 is TGCGCCAGCAGCAGAACCGGGACTAGCGGGTCCCAGTACGATTACGAGCAGTACTTC.

The V call is TRBV7-7, the J call TRBJ2-7; D remains unclear. Between the trimmed V and J ends, which lost 2 bases and 4 bases, there was a span of 3 bases. Germline CDR1 SSHAT, CDR2 FNYEAQ (reference sequence). The CDR3 has 11 residues. The DNA for the CDR3 is TGTGCCAGCAGCTTAATTTACGAGCAGTACTTC. Translation gives CASSLIYEQYF.

This clone has just a few counts. The chain recombines TRBV4-3 with TRBJ2-6; D uncertain. Germline V gene sequence: CDR1 LGHNA, CDR2 YSLEER. The V gene lost 0 bases and the J gene lost 2 bases, with 14 bases spanning the gap. The CDR3 is 18 amino acids. For the CDR3, the DNA is TGCGCCAGCAGCCAAGATATCCGGAGAACTACTGGGGCCAACGTCCTGACTTTC. This encodes CASSQDIRRTTGANVLTF.

The chain is built from TRBV25-1 and TRBJ2-4; 7 nucleotides line up with TRBD2. The trim removed 3 bases at V and 8 bases at J, leaving 4 bases unmatched. The CDR3 is 13 residues long. The germline V gene encodes CDR1 MGHDK and CDR2 SYGVNS. In DNA, the CDR3 is TGTGCCAGCAGTGATGGGGGGGGGTACATTCAGTACTTC. It specifies CASSDGGGYIQYF.

The chain joins TRBV7-9 to TRBJ1-6; TRBD1 is a possible D gene (5 bases). Trimming took 3 bases from V and 5 from J, leaving 8 bases between them. In germline, CDR1 is SEHNR, CDR2 FQNEAQ (reference sequence). The CDR3 is made up of 14 amino acids. CDR3 nucleotide sequence: TGTGCCAGCAGCTTGGGGCAGAATAATTCACCCCTCCACTTT. Protein product: CASSLGQNNSPLHF.

The table lists this clone with a count of one. J is TRBJ2-5 and V is TRBV11-2; D is ambiguous. The CDR3 length is 12 residues. Germline V CDR1 and CDR2: SGHAT, FQNNGV. Trimming removed 5 bases at V and 7 bases at J, with 11 bases between. CDR3 amino acids: CASSGPRGTQYF. CDR3 nucleotides: TGTGCCAGCAGCGGCCCTCGAGGGACCCAGTACTTC. Using reference TRBV11-2 and TRBJ2-5 for the parts outside the CDR3, the full variable domain is EAGVAQSPRYKIIEKRQSVAFWCNPISGHATLYWYQQILGQGPKLLIQFQNNGVVDDSQLPKDRFSAERLKGVDSTLKIQPAKLEDSAVYLCASSGPRGTQYFGPGTRLLVL.

This chain joins TRBV7-9 and TRBJ1-3; 7 nucleotides match TRBD1. With 5 bases clipped from V and 0 bases from J, the junction kept 7 bases outside the gene matches. The germline V gene encodes CDR1 SEHNR and CDR2 FQNEAQ (reference sequence). The CDR3 covers 16 residues. The CDR3 is CASSRQGTFSGNTIYF. The CDR3 DNA reads TGTGCCAGCAGCCGACAGGGCACATTCTCTGGAAACACCATATATTTT.

This sequence joins TRBV7-2 and TRBJ2-2; 8 nucleotides match TRBD2. Germline V gene data show CDR1 as SGHTA and CDR2 as FQGNSA. Germline trimming cut 5 bases from V and 5 bases from J; bases unmatched to any gene: 7. The CDR3 has 15 residues. The CDR3 here is CASSPPPGGTGELFF. CDR3 DNA: TGTGCCAGCAGCCCGCCACCGGGAGGGACCGGGGAGCTGTTTTTT.

J is TRBJ2-5 and V is TRBV4-2, with 8 bases identical to TRBD2. The CDR3 extends over 15 amino acids. After removal of 3 bases from V and 1 base from J, the junction contained 4 bases not matched to a gene. Germline values: CDR1 LGHNA, CDR2 YNFKEQ. CDR3 sequence: CASSQGSGAQETQYF. CDR3 sequence (DNA): TGTGCCAGCAGCCAGGGTAGCGGGGCCCAAGAGACCCAGTACTTC.

V gene TRBV6-1 combines with J gene TRBJ2-7; D perhaps matches TRBD2 (6 bases). V was pared by 7 bases and J by 4 bases, with 17 bases between. Germline CDR1 is MNHNS and CDR2 is SASEGT. This CDR3 is built from 14 residues. The CDR3 nucleotides read TGTGCCAGCAACCTACAGGAGGGCTCGTACGAGCAGTACTTC. It encodes CASNLQEGSYEQYF.

The rearrangement links TRBV6-5 to TRBJ1-6; possibly TRBD1 for D (5 bases). V lost 7 bases and J lost 7, with 8 bases in between. Per germline, CDR1 MNHEY and CDR2 SVGAGI. The CDR3 extends over 12 amino acids. The CDR3, as DNA: TGTGCCAGCAACACAGGAAATTCACCCCTCCACTTT. The encoded protein is CASNTGNSPLHF.

CDR3 amino acids: CASKVSGANVLTF. The CDR3 region has the DNA TGTGCCAGCAAAGTGTCTGGGGCCAACGTCCTGACTTTC. The chain recombines TRBV6-5 with TRBJ2-6, with unresolved D. Deletions cut 7 bases from V and 1 base from J, with 5 bases between. Per germline, CDR1 MNHEY and CDR2 SVGAGI. The CDR3 is made up of 13 amino acids.

This clone turned up a few times. The genes are TRBV7-2 and TRBJ1-2; D is uncertain. The CDR3 is 14 amino acids. Trimming removed 1 base at V and 8 bases at J, with 14 bases between. Germline CDR1 SGHTA, CDR2 FQGNSA. CDR3 bases: TGTGCCAGCAGCTTAGTCCGAGTCGGAGACGGCTACACCTTC. Translation gives CASSLVRVGDGYTF.

The rearrangement joins TRBV10-3 to TRBJ2-3; 9 bases fit TRBD2. J lost 2 bases, V lost 4 bases, and 4 bases had no gene match. Germline V lookup: CDR1 ENHRY, CDR2 SYGVKD. This CDR3 region has 15 residues. The CDR3 nucleotides are TGTGCCATCAGTGGTAGCGGGGGCGTCACAGATACGCAGTATTTT. This translates into CAISGSGGVTDTQYF.

The chain has TRBV7-3 and TRBJ2-2; D may be TRBD1 (5 bases). The V and J ends lost 5 bases and 0 bases respectively, with 7 bases between them. This CDR3 is built from 14 residues. In germline, CDR1 is SGHTA, CDR2 FQGTGA. The chain's CDR3 is CASSPTANTGELFF. The CDR3 coding sequence is TGTGCCAGCAGCCCGACAGCGAACACCGGGGAGCTGTTTTTT.

The chain links TRBV25-1 to TRBJ1-1; D may be TRBD1 (5 bases). V was clipped by 6 bases and J by 3 bases, with 11 bases between them. This CDR3 has 13 amino acids. Germline CDR1 reads MGHDK; CDR2 reads SYGVNS. The CDR3 nucleotides read TGTGCCAGCAGCCTGACGGGGGACACTGAAGCTTTCTTT. Protein sequence: CASSLTGDTEAFF.

This clone has a handful of counts. This rearrangement joins TRBV6-1 to TRBJ1-1, with a weak D call TRBD1 (6 bases). V was clipped by 4 bases and J by 1 base, with 7 bases between them. Germline values: CDR1 MNHNS, CDR2 SASEGT. This CDR3 is 13 amino acids long. The CDR3 DNA sequence: TGTGCCAGCAGTGCGGACAGGAACACTGAAGCTTTCTTT. Translating gives CASSADRNTEAFF.

This sequence joins TRBV2 and TRBJ2-3; 7 bases are a match to TRBD2. After removal of 7 bases from V and 3 bases from J, the junction contained 7 bases not matched to a gene. Germline V CDR1 and CDR2: SNHLY, FYNNEI. CDR3 length: 14 amino acids. The CDR3 DNA reads TGTGCCAGCAATCCGGGACTAAAAACAGATACGCAGTATTTT. Encoded protein: CASNPGLKTDTQYF.

The V call is TRBV7-3, the J call TRBJ1-6; D perhaps matches TRBD1 (5 bases). Germline-derived CDR1 and CDR2 are SGHTA and FQGTGA. The ends were cut back, 2 bases at V and 0 bases at J, with 8 bases in the middle. The CDR3 totals 16 residues. The CDR3 DNA reads as TGTGCCAGCAGCTTATCGGGGCCCTCCTATAATTCACCCCTCCACTTT. Its translation: CASSLSGPSYNSPLHF.

As for this clone: The limits of the CDR3 on the DNA are not certain, so only TCRdb's listed CDR3 is given. The chain links TRBV12-1 to TRBJ2-5; the table's D gene call, TRBD1, was not cross checked with the DNA. TRBV12-1 is marked as a pseudogene. The CDR3 is 17 residues long, counting both termini. The chain's CDR3 is CASSFGLGTGGWETQYF.

This chain joins TRBV6-5 and TRBJ2-5, with D possibly matching TRBD1 (5 bases). The CDR3 covers 16 residues. CDR1 and CDR2 (germline): MNHEY, SVGAGI. Between the trimmed V and J ends, which lost 4 bases and 11 bases, there was a span of 26 bases. CDR3: CASSFARVSRASEQYF. The CDR3 nucleotides are TGTGCCAGCAGTTTCGCCAGGGTTTCCCGAGCGAGTGAGCAGTACTTC.

The rearrangement uses TRBV27 and TRBJ2-5; 12 positions agree with TRBD2. V trimming: 4 bases; J trimming: 5 bases; junction bases outside the gene matches: 2. This CDR3 contains 14 residues. Germline loops: CDR1 MNHEY, CDR2 SMNVEV (reference sequence). The CDR3 here is CASSSLAGGETQYF. Written as DNA, the CDR3 is TGTGCCAGCAGTTCTCTAGCGGGGGGGGAGACCCAGTACTTC.

The chain has TRBV7-2 and TRBJ1-3, with a tentative D call TRBD1 (5 bases). Germline loops: CDR1 SGHTA, CDR2 FQGNSA. The V end was cut by 1 base, the J end by 0 bases, with 10 bases between. This CDR3 comprises 16 residues. The CDR3 protein is CASSLVGALSGNTIYF. The CDR3 DNA follows: TGTGCCAGCAGCTTAGTAGGGGCTCTCTCTGGAAACACCATATATTTT.

The chain joins TRBV5-1 to TRBJ2-5; D remains unclear. The CDR3 runs 15 residues. V lost 0 bases and J lost 3, with 12 bases in between. CDR1 is SGHRS, CDR2 YFSETQ, per germline. The CDR3 loop reads CASSLVSDGEETQYF. The CDR3 DNA sequence: TGCGCCAGCAGCTTGGTATCAGATGGGGAAGAGACCCAGTACTTC.

The CDR3 DNA follows: TGTGCTAGTGGGGCTAGCGGCACAGATACGCAGTATTTT. It encodes CASGASGTDTQYF. The V and J genes are TRBV12-5 and TRBJ2-3; perhaps TRBD2 as D (6 bases). CDR1 LGHNT and CDR2 FRNRAP come from the germline V gene. Between the trimmed V and J ends, which lost 6 bases and 1 base, there was a span of 8 bases. This CDR3 has 13 amino acids.

The chain joins TRBV6-1 to TRBJ1-2; weak D call: TRBD1 (5 bases). The V and J ends lost 1 base and 4 bases respectively, with 13 bases between them. The V gene's germline CDR1 is MNHNS and CDR2 SASEGT. This CDR3 contains 15 residues. CDR3 loop: CASSEGGGRVYGYTF. Here the CDR3 DNA reads TGTGCCAGCAGTGAAGGGGGGGGTCGGGTCTATGGCTACACCTTC.

This clone has just a few counts. The CDR3 sequence is CASSPLDRSTDTQYF. CDR3 in DNA: TGTGCCAGCAGCCCGTTGGACCGAAGCACAGATACGCAGTATTTT. V is TRBV5-6 and J is TRBJ2-3; no clear D. CDR1 SGHDT and CDR2 YYEEEE come from the germline V gene. The ends were cut back, 4 bases at V and 0 bases at J, with 12 bases in the middle. The CDR3 is 15 residues long.

Only one count was recorded for this clone. V and J are TRBV11-2 and TRBJ2-1; 9 positions agree with TRBD2. The CDR3 has 14 amino acids. Germline V lookup: CDR1 SGHAT, CDR2 FQNNGV. J gave up 10 bases and V 8 bases, and 12 bases lay outside the gene matches. This CDR3 reads CASGVAGGRLEQFF. The CDR3 DNA sequence: TGTGCCAGCGGGGTGGCGGGAGGGCGTTTGGAGCAGTTCTTC.